A single sample gave rise to the 17 T cell receptor beta chains below, sequenced in a study of cytomegalovirus exposure and HLA in healthy donors. PCR used 60 Vbeta primers and 13 Jbeta primers. Profiling relied on immunoSEQ multiplex PCR, and the TCRdb table lists in-frame clones only, not all of them. The sample gives around 130,000 clones, under 85% of which show up once; approximately 6% is in the top ten. The sample taken for sequencing was PBMCs. These receptors all come from a woman aged 50 to 65 in good health and CMV-seropositive.

This clone was found a few times. The chain combines TRBV7-2 with TRBJ2-5; a possible D gene is TRBD2 (6 bases). This CDR3 region has 13 residues. Germline CDR1 is SGHTA and CDR2 is FQGNSA. V was clipped by 5 bases and J by 5 bases, with 12 bases between them. This CDR3 reads CASSPEEGETQYF. CDR3 nucleotide sequence: TGTGCCAGCAGCCCCGAGGAGGGGGAGACCCAGTACTTC.

The chain uses TRBV10-3 and TRBJ2-5, with 8 bases matching TRBD1. Germline CDR1 reads ENHRY; CDR2 reads SYGVKD. There are 14 residues in the CDR3. J was trimmed by 3 bases and V by 9 bases; bases with no gene match: 9. The DNA of the CDR3 is TGTGCCATTAGAGGCGGGACAGGCGAAGAGACCCAGTACTTC. Translating gives CAIRGGTGEETQYF.

DNA for the CDR3: TGTGCCAGCAGCCAAGACAGGGAAACCTCATTTCCCCTCCACTTT. Its translation: CASSQDRETSFPLHF. The V call is TRBV11-2, the J call TRBJ1-6; 7 nucleotides line up with TRBD1. CDR1 is SGHAT and CDR2 is FQNNGV in the germline V gene. The CDR3 has 15 residues. V was pared by 5 bases and J by 13 bases, with 14 bases of the junction left unmatched. Full variable domain (remainder filled in from reference TRBV11-2 and TRBJ1-6): EAGVAQSPRYKIIEKRQSVAFWCNPISGHATLYWYQQILGQGPKLLIQFQNNGVVDDSQLPKDRFSAERLKGVDSTLKIQPAKLEDSAVYLCASSQDRETSFPLHFGNGTRLTVT.

The V and J genes are TRBV10-3 and TRBJ2-7; the D gene is possibly TRBD1 (5 bases). Trimming took 2 bases from V and 9 from J, leaving 11 bases between them. CDR3 length equals 12 residues. Germline lookup yields CDR1 ENHRY and CDR2 SYGVKD. The CDR3 DNA sequence: TGTGCCATCAGTGAGGGGGCAGGTGTGCAGTACTTC. Encoded protein: CAISEGAGVQYF.

This clone came up once. The same CDR3 arises from other DNA sequences in this sample as well. The J gene is TRBJ1-3, the V gene TRBV2, with D uncertain. Germline CDR1 and CDR2: SNHLY and FYNNEI. The CDR3 contains 14 residues. Trimming cost V 3 bases and J 2 bases, with 8 bases left between them. Written as DNA, the CDR3 is TGTGCCAGCAGTGACTCCGGGACTGGAAACACCATATATTTT. It is translated as CASSDSGTGNTIYF.

J is TRBJ1-4 and V is TRBV6-1, with D unresolved. The CDR3 runs to 13 residues. Germline CDR1 and CDR2: MNHNS and SASEGT. V lost 8 bases and J lost 3, with 10 bases in between. For the CDR3, the DNA is TGTGCCAGCTCTAGGGAGCCTAATGAAAAACTGTTTTTT. Its translation is CASSREPNEKLFF.

The chain uses TRBV7-2 and TRBJ1-2; 10 nucleotides agree with TRBD1. After removal of 0 bases from V and 1 base from J, the junction contained 2 bases not matched to a gene. The CDR3 covers 16 residues. Germline V gene data show CDR1 as SGHTA and CDR2 as FQGNSA. This CDR3 is CASSLATGGFNYGYTF. In DNA form, the CDR3 reads TGTGCCAGCAGCTTAGCGACAGGGGGCTTTAACTATGGCTACACCTTC. The full variable domain, its missing parts supplied by reference TRBV7-2 and TRBJ1-2, is GAGVSQSPSNKVTEKGKDVELRCDPISGHTALYWYRQSLGQGLEFLIYFQGNSAPDKSGLPSDRFSAERTGGSVSTLTIQRTQQEDSAVYLCASSLATGGFNYGYTFGSGTRLTVV.

As regards this clone: The sample carries other DNA sequences with the same CDR3. The chain has TRBV2 and TRBJ2-7; maybe TRBD1 (6 bases). V lost 6 bases and J 5 bases, leaving 14 bases between the germline ends. This CDR3 has 13 amino acids. Per the germline V gene, CDR1 is SNHLY and CDR2 is FYNNEI. CDR3 DNA: TGTGCCAGCAGCGCCACCGGGACACACGAGCAGTACTTC. Amino acid sequence: CASSATGTHEQYF.

The chain is built from TRBV7-2 and TRBJ2-5; D is uncertain. V was pared by 4 bases and J by 5 bases, with 17 bases between. This CDR3 has 15 amino acids. CDR1 SGHTA and CDR2 FQGNSA come from the germline V gene. The CDR3 DNA follows: TGTGCCAGCAGCTCCACCGCGGCCCTAGGCGAGACCCAGTACTTC. Translated: CASSSTAALGETQYF. The variable domain in full, completed from reference TRBV7-2 and TRBJ2-5, reads GAGVSQSPSNKVTEKGKDVELRCDPISGHTALYWYRQSLGQGLEFLIYFQGNSAPDKSGLPSDRFSAERTGGSVSTLTIQRTQQEDSAVYLCASSSTAALGETQYFGPGTRLLVL.

The V call is TRBV30, the J call TRBJ1-1; D may be TRBD1 (6 bases). The CDR3 is 14 amino acids. Trimming pared 1 base from V and 4 bases from J, leaving 13 bases between. Germline assignment: CDR1 GTSNPN and CDR2 SVGIG (reference sequence). The CDR3 nucleotides read TGTGCCTGGAGTGGAGGGGGGGGAGTCACTGAAGCTTTCTTT. It specifies CAWSGGGGVTEAFF. The full variable domain, in which reference TRBV30 and TRBJ1-1 provide the parts outside the CDR3, is SQTIHQWPATLVQPVGSPLSLECTVEGTSNPNLYWYRQAAGRGLQLLFYSVGIGQISSEVPQNLSASRPQDRQFILSSKKLLLSDSGFYLCAWSGGGGVTEAFFGQGTRLTVV.

This clone is a singleton in its sample. The CDR3 loop reads CASFGRVNTEAFF. The CDR3 bases are TGTGCCAGCTTCGGCAGGGTGAACACTGAAGCTTTCTTT. The genes are TRBV27 and TRBJ1-1; a weak D match, TRBD1 (5 bases). V was trimmed by 8 bases and J by 0 bases, leaving 10 bases between them. This CDR3 comprises 13 residues. Germline-derived CDR1 and CDR2 are MNHEY and SMNVEV (reference sequence).

This chain joins TRBV14 and TRBJ2-1, with D perhaps matching TRBD2 (7 bases). V lost 8 bases and J lost 8, with 13 bases in between. Germline values: CDR1 SGHDN, CDR2 FVKESK. This CDR3 spans 12 amino acids. The chain's CDR3 is CASSRGGDEQFF. DNA of the CDR3: TGTGCCAGCTCCAGAGGGGGGGATGAGCAGTTCTTC.

For the CDR3, the DNA is TGTGCCAGCAGGGACATCTTCACAGATACGCAGTATTTT. Translated: CASRDIFTDTQYF. J is TRBJ2-3 and V is TRBV6-6, with D tentatively TRBD1 (5 bases). CDR3 size: 13 residues. CDR1 is MNHNY and CDR2 is SVGAGI in the germline V gene (reference sequence). Trimming pared 6 bases from V and 2 bases from J, leaving 9 bases between.

Turning to this clone: One end of the junction varies from germline; a read error may be responsible. This chain links TRBV5-1 with TRBJ2-1; 11 bases are a match to TRBD2. Germline V gives CDR1 SGHRS, CDR2 YFSETQ. CDR3 length: 14 amino acids. CDR3 DNA sequence: TGCGCCAGCAGATTGGAACTAGCGGGGGCCCAGCAGTTCTTC. Amino acids: CASRLELAGAQQFF.

The rearrangement joins TRBV11-3 to TRBJ1-1, with D unresolved. The CDR3 is made up of 13 amino acids. Germline CDR1 and CDR2: SGHNT and YENEEA. Trimming left V 4 bases short and J 0 bases short, with 6 bases between. The CDR3 reads CASSSGLNTEAFF. The CDR3 nucleotides read TGTGCCAGCAGCTCGGGGTTGAACACTGAAGCTTTCTTT.

The gene calls are TRBV7-9 and TRBJ2-1; D uncertain. The CDR3 extends over 12 amino acids. Germline CDR1 SEHNR, CDR2 FQNEAQ (reference sequence). Trimming took off 5 bases at V and 6 bases at J, with 8 bases between the two ends. CDR3 coding DNA: TGTGCCAGCAGCCCTCCCTCCAATGAGCAGTTCTTC. It codes for CASSPPSNEQFF.

This clone has only a few counts. The J gene is TRBJ2-5, the V gene TRBV23-1, with 9 bases identical to TRBD1. TRBV23-1 is classed as an ORF, of uncertain function. The CDR3 runs to 17 residues. Germline trimming cut 3 bases from V and 4 bases from J; bases unmatched to any gene: 12. The CDR3 nucleotides are TGCGCCAGCAGTCATCTGGACCAACAGGGGGCCAGAGAGACCCAGTACTTC. It specifies CASSHLDQQGARETQYF.